A selection of T cell receptor beta chains follows, all from one sample in a study of blood T cell repertoires in COVID-19. The assay was immunoSEQ multiplex PCR, and TCRdb's table has in-frame clones only and misses some. This sample has approximately 250,000 clones; about 88% occur once, and the top ten carry 10% to 15%. The sample consisted of peripheral blood. The receptors were gathered from a woman in her 70s with COVID-19, enrolled during active disease. CDR3s include the opening cysteine and the closing phenylalanine or tryptophan. The D gene is left open where the match is weak. Only part of the rows carry a size: once, few, many, or a class if the clone is expanded.

v_call	d_call	j_call	clone_size	cdr3_aa	cdr3_nt
TRBV10-3	-	TRBJ2-1	-	CASTDSTNNEQFF	TGTGCCTCCACGGACAGTACAAACAATGAGCAGTTCTTC
TRBV5-1	-	TRBJ1-2	-	CASSGGTAYGYTF	TGCGCCAGCAGCGGAGGGACGGCCTATGGCTACACCTTC
TRBV7-9	-	TRBJ2-7	-	CASSLDSTYEQYF	TGTGCCAGCAGCTTAGACAGCACCTACGAGCAGTACTTC
TRBV4-1	-	TRBJ1-4	-	CASSQGWGDSEKLFF	TGCGCCAGCAGCCAAGGGTGGGGGGATAGTGAAAAACTGTTTTTT
TRBV28	TRBD1	TRBJ1-1	once	CASRRQGGVNTEAFF	TGTGCCAGCCGACGACAGGGCGGGGTGAACACTGAAGCTTTCTTT
TRBV29-1	TRBD2	TRBJ2-7	-	CSVTSGGYEQYF	TGCAGCGTTACTAGCGGGGGATACGAGCAGTACTTC
TRBV19	TRBD2	TRBJ2-4	-	CASSSRTSGGKIAKNIQYF	TGTGCCAGTAGTTCTCGGACTAGCGGGGGGAAAATAGCCAAAAACATTCAGTACTTC
TRBV29-1	-	TRBJ2-4	-	CSVPADFNRNIQYF	TGCAGCGTTCCGGCGGACTTCAATAGAAACATTCAGTACTTT
TRBV2	-	TRBJ1-2	-	CASSPQGINYGYTF	TGTGCCAGCAGTCCCCAGGGCATTAACTATGGCTACACCTTC
TRBV30	TRBD1	TRBJ1-5	-	CAWSPLGQGNQPQHF	TGTGCCTGGAGTCCCCTCGGACAGGGGAATCAGCCCCAGCATTTT
TRBV7-2	-	TRBJ1-2	-	CASSLRPGSNYGYTF	TGTGCCAGCAGCTTAAGGCCGGGTAGTAACTATGGCTACACCTTC
TRBV9	-	TRBJ1-1	-	CASSVNPGEGTEAFF	TGTGCCAGCAGCGTTAACCCCGGGGAGGGCACTGAAGCTTTCTTT
TRBV7-9	TRBD1	TRBJ2-7	once	CASSFSGGDGYEQYF	TGTGCCAGCAGCTTCTCAGGGGGCGATGGGTACGAGCAGTACTTC
TRBV27	-	TRBJ1-2	-	CASSPQNLNYGYTF	TGTGCCAGCAGCCCTCAGAACCTTAACTATGGCTACACCTTC